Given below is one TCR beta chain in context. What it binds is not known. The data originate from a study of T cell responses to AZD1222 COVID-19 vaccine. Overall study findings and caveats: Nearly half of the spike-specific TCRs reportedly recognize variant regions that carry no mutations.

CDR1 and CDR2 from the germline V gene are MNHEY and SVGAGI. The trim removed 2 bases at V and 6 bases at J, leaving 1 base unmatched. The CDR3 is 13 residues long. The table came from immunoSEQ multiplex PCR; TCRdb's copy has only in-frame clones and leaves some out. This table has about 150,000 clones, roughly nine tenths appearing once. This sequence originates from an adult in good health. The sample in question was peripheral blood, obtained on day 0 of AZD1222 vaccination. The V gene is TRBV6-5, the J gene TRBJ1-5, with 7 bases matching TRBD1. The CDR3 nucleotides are TGTGCCAGCAGTTACAACAGGGGTCAGCCCCAGCATTTT. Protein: CASSYNRGQPQHF.